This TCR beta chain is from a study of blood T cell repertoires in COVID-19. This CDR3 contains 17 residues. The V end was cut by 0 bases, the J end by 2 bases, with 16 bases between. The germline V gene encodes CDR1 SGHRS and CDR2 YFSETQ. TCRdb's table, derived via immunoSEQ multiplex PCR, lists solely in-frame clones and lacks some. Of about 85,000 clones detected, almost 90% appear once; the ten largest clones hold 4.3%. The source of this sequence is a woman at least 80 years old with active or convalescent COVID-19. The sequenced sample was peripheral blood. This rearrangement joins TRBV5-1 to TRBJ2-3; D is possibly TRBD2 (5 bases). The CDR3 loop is CASSLAVLGGLTDTQYF. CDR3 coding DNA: TGCGCCAGCAGCTTGGCAGTTTTGGGCGGGCTCACAGATACGCAGTATTTT.